Ten or more counts support the clone carrying this T cell receptor (beta chain). The sample comes from a study of response to subunit inactivated influenza vaccine. TCRdb re-called the RT-PCR reads through MiXCR, storing one row per CDR3 protein. This sample has around 520,000 distinct CDR3 sequences, with approximately 12% found just once. The V gene's germline CDR1 is MDHEN and CDR2 SYDVKM. The trim removed 5 bases at V and 5 bases at J, leaving 5 bases unmatched. The CDR3 has 15 residues. The TCR was taken from a man between 50 and 59 years old who received an inactivated influenza vaccine. This chain uses TRBV28 with TRBJ2-1; TRBD2 matches at 11 bases. The sequencing used PBMCs from blood, collected on the day of vaccination. CDR3 sequence reads: CASSKTSGRNNEQFF. CDR3 DNA: TGTGCCAGCAGTAAAACTAGCGGGAGAAACAATGAGCAGTTCTTC.